The 13 T cell receptor beta chains below were found in one sample sequenced in a study of molecular identifiers for immune sequencing clone quantification. TCRdb processed the PCR reads anew with MiXCR; each CDR3 protein has one entry. Of about 35,000 distinct CDR3 sequences detected, approximately 20% appear once; the ten largest clones hold more than 0.9%. Source material: naive CD8+ T cells from blood, with Jurkat cell RNA spiked in. Noted subset: FACS-sorted CD8+CD4-CCR7+CD45RA+ naive T cells. Source of these receptors: a human donor in good health. Some libraries in this study had Jurkat cell RNA spiked in.

This clonotype was observed at least ten times. The chain is built from TRBV12-5 and TRBJ2-3; unclear D gene. Germline CDR1 and CDR2: LGHNT and FRNRAP. V dropped 6 bases and J dropped 3 bases, with 10 bases sitting between them. This CDR3 has 13 amino acids. The CDR3 protein is CASGMTLTDTQYF. CDR3 DNA sequence: TGTGCTAGTGGGATGACTTTAACAGATACGCAGTATTTT.

As regards this clonotype: Just one base apart from a much larger clone, this may be a read error. V is TRBV7-9 and J is TRBJ1-1; D remains ambiguous. The CDR3 has 11 residues. CDR1 is SEHNR, CDR2 FQNEAQ, per germline (reference sequence). The CDR3 DNA is TGTGTCAGCAGCCAAAACTATGAAGCTTTCTTT. It translates to CVSSQNYEAFF. Variable domain in full (rest from reference TRBV7-9 and TRBJ1-1): DTGVSQNPRHKITKRGQNVTFRCDPISEHNRLYWYRQTLGQGPEFLTYFQNEAQLEKSRLLSDRFSAERPKGSFSTLEIQRTEQGDSAMYLCVSSQNYEAFFGQGTRLTVV.

This clonotype was observed at least ten times. The chain carries TRBV6-2 or TRBV6-3 and TRBJ2-3; 8 nucleotides line up with TRBD2. V lost 1 base, J lost 2 bases, and 8 bases stayed unmatched. This CDR3 has 17 amino acids. CDR1 MNHEY and CDR2 SVGEGT come from the germline V gene. CDR3 DNA sequence: TGTGCCAGCAGTTACTTGATAGCGGGGACCAACACAGATACGCAGTATTTT. This codes for CASSYLIAGTNTDTQYF.

This clonotype was observed a handful of times. A clone one base away is much larger, so this may be a read error. The V and J genes are TRBV11-2 and TRBJ2-1; 8 positions match TRBD2. This CDR3 spans 13 amino acids. The V gene's germline CDR1 is SGHAT and CDR2 FQNNGV. Trimming at V came to 5 bases and at J to 9 bases, leaving 6 bases not matched to a gene. The CDR3 nucleotides are TGTGCCAGCAGCCCCGGCGGGGGGTTTGAGCAGTTCTTC. It encodes CASSPGGGFEQFF. The full variable domain, with the rest looked up from reference TRBV11-2 and TRBJ2-1, is EAGVAQSPRYKIIEKRQSVAFWCNPISGHATLYWYQQILGQGPKLLIQFQNNGVVDDSQLPKDRFSAERLKGVDSTLKIQPAKLEDSAVYLCASSPGGGFEQFFGPGTRLTVL.

At least ten counts were recorded for this clonotype. The chain carries TRBV12-3 or TRBV12-4 and TRBJ2-1; D possibly corresponds to TRBD1 (5 bases). The length of the CDR3 is 14 residues. V dropped 5 bases and J dropped 2 bases, with 10 bases sitting between them. CDR3: CASSGPTAYNEQFF. CDR3 sequence (DNA): TGTGCCAGCAGTGGGCCGACAGCCTACAATGAGCAGTTCTTC.

This clonotype was recorded a few times. The chain recombines TRBV27 with TRBJ2-7, with a possible D match to TRBD2 (5 bases). Trimming stripped 1 base from V and 7 bases from J, with 11 bases between. The CDR3 totals 13 residues. The germline CDR1 and CDR2 sequences are MNHEY and SMNVEV (reference sequence). CDR3 nucleotide sequence: TGTGCCAGCAGTTTATGGTCCGGGGAAGAGCAGTACTTC. Protein product: CASSLWSGEEQYF.

The table lists this clonotype with many counts. The chain carries TRBV27 and TRBJ2-3, with TRBD2 as a possible D gene (6 bases). CDR3 length: 16 amino acids. In germline, CDR1 is MNHEY, CDR2 SMNVEV (reference sequence). Trimming pared 1 base from V and 14 bases from J, leaving 25 bases between. For the CDR3, the DNA is TGTGCCAGCAGTTTATGGGGGGAGTTAAGTGAAACCCGGCTGTATTTT. This sequence encodes CASSLWGELSETRLYF.

This clonotype was recorded a few times. The chain recombines TRBV4-1 with TRBJ2-7; 10 bases are a match to TRBD1. From germline, CDR1 is MGHRA and CDR2 YSYEKL. Trimming removed 3 bases from V and 3 bases from J; junction bases left unmatched: 5. The CDR3 spans 15 residues. In DNA form, the CDR3 reads TGCGCCAGCAGCCATGCCGGGACAGGGGACTACGAGCAGTACTTC. Its translation is CASSHAGTGDYEQYF.

Of note for this clonotype: A much bigger clone sits one base away, suggesting this may be a read error. The chain has TRBV3-1 and TRBJ2-2; 7 bases match TRBD1. The V gene's germline CDR1 is LGHDT and CDR2 YNNKEL (reference sequence). The CDR3 covers 17 residues. The CDR3, as DNA: TGTGCCAGCAGCCTAGGACAGGCAGCCGCGAACCCCGGGGAGCTGTTTTTT. It is translated as CASSLGQAAANPGELFF.

The chain has TRBV6-1 and TRBJ2-7, with TRBD1 matching over 8 bases. This CDR3 comprises 14 residues. Germline assignment: CDR1 MNHNS and CDR2 SASEGT. Unmatched junction bases numbered 3, after V lost 3 bases and J lost 2 bases. The DNA for the CDR3 is TGTGCCAGCAGTGATGTGGACAGGGCCTACGAGCAGTACTTC. This encodes CASSDVDRAYEQYF.

V gene TRBV12-3 or TRBV12-4 combines with J gene TRBJ2-3, with a tentative D call TRBD2 (5 bases). V dropped 7 bases and J dropped 0 bases, with 11 bases sitting between them. There are 14 residues in the CDR3. CDR3 sequence reads: CASIPGISTDTQYF. The DNA for the CDR3 is TGTGCCAGCATTCCGGGAATTAGCACAGATACGCAGTATTTT.

This clonotype was picked up many times. CDR3 sequence (DNA): TGTGCCAGCAGCCGGGGGGCTGGGGGCGCGACTGAGACCCAGTACTTC. Encoded protein: CASSRGAGGATETQYF. The V gene is TRBV6-5, the J gene TRBJ2-5; tentatively, D is TRBD2 (7 bases). V lost 6 bases and J lost 5, with 22 bases in between. Germline CDR1 reads MNHEY; CDR2 reads SVGAGI. The CDR3 has 16 residues.

The chain carries TRBV5-8 and TRBJ1-1; tentative D call: TRBD1 (5 bases). The CDR3 sequence is 15 residues long. Germline V lookup: CDR1 SGHTS, CDR2 YDEGEE. Trimming left V 0 bases short and J 1 base short, with 10 bases between. The CDR3 DNA follows: TGTGCCAGCAGCTTGGAGGCGGGGCCGAACACTGAAGCTTTCTTT. It is translated as CASSLEAGPNTEAFF.